This TCR beta chain was recovered during a study of vaccination effects on CD4 cells after COVID-19. On roughly day 9 of culture, CD4+ T cells were separated out. The cohort was immunized with two doses of either the BNT162b2 or mRNA-1273 vaccine. Vaccinees lacked prior SARS-CoV-2 infection and tested negative for nucleocapsid antibodies. Half-medium changes using IL-2 medium occurred on days 3 and 7. Of note for this clone: Its antigen is unidentified.

Sequencing used immunoSEQ multiplex PCR; TCRdb keeps in-frame clones, though not all of them. This sample has 30,000 or so clones, with about 67% found just once. The ends were cut back, 2 bases at V and 5 bases at J, with 7 bases in the middle. CDR3 length: 12 amino acids. Germline CDR1 reads MNHEY; CDR2 reads SVGEGT. The receptor was derived from a human donor who received a COVID-19 vaccine. The chain has TRBV6-2 or TRBV6-3 and TRBJ2-7; maybe TRBD2 (5 bases). The sample in question was CD4+ T cells from PBMCs cultured without peptide, obtained after COVID-19 vaccination. The CDR3 spells CASSYGSHEQYF. The CDR3 DNA follows: TGTGCCAGCAGTTACGGGAGCCACGAGCAGTACTTC.